Below, 18 T cell receptor beta chains from the same sample are listed, as sequenced in a study of blood T cell repertoires in COVID-19. The repertoire was sequenced with immunoSEQ multiplex PCR; TCRdb's copy has only in-frame clones and lacks some. The data hold fewer than 400,000 clones, with approximately 88% observed a single time. The sequenced sample was PBMCs or T cells enriched from blood (not recorded which). These receptors came from a man in his fifties or sixties who had recovered from COVID-19.

V usage is TRBV2 and J usage is TRBJ1-5; 7 bases agree with TRBD1. The CDR3 is made up of 14 amino acids. Germline-derived CDR1 and CDR2 are SNHLY and FYNNEI. The V gene end was trimmed by 6 bases and the J gene end by 5 bases; junction bases not matched to a gene: 7. The CDR3 region is CASSFRGTDQPQHF. The CDR3 DNA follows: TGTGCCAGCAGCTTCAGGGGGACCGATCAGCCCCAGCATTTT.

This sequence joins TRBV11-2 and TRBJ2-1; maybe TRBD2 (6 bases). With 1 base removed from V and 0 bases from J, the gap between germline ends came to 13 bases. Germline V lookup: CDR1 SGHAT, CDR2 FQNNGV. The CDR3 is 17 amino acids. CDR3 in amino acids: CASSLAPSVSSYNEQFF. The CDR3 DNA follows: TGTGCCAGCAGCTTAGCCCCTAGCGTGAGCTCCTACAATGAGCAGTTCTTC.

This clone was seen just once. This chain links TRBV20-1 with TRBJ1-4; weak D call: TRBD1 (6 bases). The V and J ends lost 3 bases and 8 bases respectively, with 19 bases between them. CDR1 is DFQATT, CDR2 SNEGSKA, per germline (reference sequence). The CDR3 spans 15 residues. The chain's CDR3 is CSASPGVGGKEKLFF. The CDR3 nucleotides are TGCAGTGCTAGTCCAGGGGTTGGGGGCAAGGAAAAACTGTTTTTT.

V gene TRBV7-2 combines with J gene TRBJ2-3, with 10 bases fitting TRBD2. The CDR3 has 15 amino acids. Germline V CDR1 and CDR2: SGHTA, FQGNSA. The V gene end was trimmed by 5 bases and the J gene end by 8 bases; junction bases not matched to a gene: 10. Written as DNA, the CDR3 is TGTGCCAGCAGCCCCCGGACTAGCGGCTCAGGTACGCAGTATTTT. This sequence encodes CASSPRTSGSGTQYF.

The chain uses TRBV28 and TRBJ1-1; the D gene is possibly TRBD1 (6 bases). This CDR3 is 13 amino acids long. The V gene's germline CDR1 is MDHEN and CDR2 SYDVKM. V gave up 6 bases and J gave up 5 bases, with 13 bases separating them. CDR3 coding DNA: TGTGCCAGCAGGGGGGGGCAGGGTACTGAAGCTTTCTTT. Residues: CASRGGQGTEAFF.

This chain joins TRBV28 and TRBJ1-2; 8 nucleotides align to TRBD1. Trimming at V came to 4 bases and at J to 1 base, leaving 8 bases not matched to a gene. Germline assignment: CDR1 MDHEN and CDR2 SYDVKM. There are 16 residues in the CDR3. The CDR3 region has the DNA TGTGCCAGCAGTTCAAATCAGGGGGCAGATAACTATGGCTACACCTTC. Protein product: CASSSNQGADNYGYTF.

This chain links TRBV5-1 with TRBJ2-2, with D perhaps matching TRBD1 (7 bases). Germline CDR1 SGHRS, CDR2 YFSETQ. Trimming stripped 1 base from V and 7 bases from J, with 14 bases between. The CDR3 spans 15 residues. CDR3 in DNA: TGCGCCAGCAGCTTGAGCACAGGGGAGGTCGGGGAGCTGTTTTTT. Translating it yields CASSLSTGEVGELFF.

The rearrangement joins TRBV9 to TRBJ2-7; 9 bases map to TRBD1. The V and J ends lost 4 bases and 0 bases, in that order; junction bases with no gene match: 8. The CDR3 has 16 residues. CDR1 and CDR2 from the germline V gene are SGDLS and YYNGEE. The CDR3 region has the DNA TGTGCCAGCAGCCCTCGACAGGGGGATAACTCCTACGAGCAGTACTTC. Amino acids: CASSPRQGDNSYEQYF.

J is TRBJ2-1 and V is TRBV19; tentative D call: TRBD1 (6 bases). CDR1 and CDR2 (germline): LNHDA, SQIVND (reference sequence). CDR3 length equals 13 residues. The V gene lost 5 bases and the J gene lost 6 bases, with 11 bases spanning the gap. DNA of the CDR3: TGTGCCAGTAGTCAACAGGGATCCAATGAGCAGTTCTTC. Translating it yields CASSQQGSNEQFF.

This chain uses TRBV5-5 with TRBJ1-3; TRBD1 agrees at 8 bases. Per germline, CDR1 SGHKS and CDR2 YYEKEE (reference sequence). The CDR3 has 17 residues. V lost 0 bases, J lost 4 bases, and 9 bases stayed unmatched. The CDR3 nucleotides are TGTGCCAGCAGCTTGGGGCCCGACAGGGGTAGAGGAAACACCATATATTTT. Translated, it gives CASSLGPDRGRGNTIYF.

This rearrangement joins TRBV5-1 to TRBJ2-5; 9 bases are a match to TRBD2. The CDR3 totals 14 residues. After removal of 3 bases from V and 5 bases from J, the junction contained 5 bases not matched to a gene. The V gene's germline CDR1 is SGHRS and CDR2 YFSETQ. The CDR3 region is CASSSGLAGETQYF. CDR3 in DNA: TGCGCCAGCAGCTCGGGACTAGCCGGGGAGACCCAGTACTTC. The variable domain in full, with the rest retrieved from reference TRBV5-1 and TRBJ2-5, is KAGVTQTPRYLIKTRGQQVTLSCSPISGHRSVSWYQQTPGQGLQFLFEYFSETQRNKGNFPGRFSGRQFSNSRSEMNVSTLELGDSALYLCASSSGLAGETQYFGPGTRLLVL.

The chain is built from TRBV7-3 and TRBJ2-2, with D perhaps TRBD2 (6 bases). The germline gives CDR1 SGHTA, CDR2 FQGTGA. This CDR3 region has 16 residues. The V end lost 5 bases, the J end lost 2 bases, and 15 bases lay between the germline ends. CDR3: CASSKGTSHNTGELFF. The CDR3 nucleotides read TGTGCCAGCAGCAAGGGGACTTCCCATAACACCGGGGAGCTGTTTTTT.

This clone appeared a few times. Here the CDR3 reads CASSRGGRKNEKLFF. The CDR3 DNA reads as TGTGCCAGCAGTCGCGGGGGCCGCAAGAATGAAAAACTGTTTTTT. This rearrangement joins TRBV28 to TRBJ1-4; perhaps TRBD1 as D (6 bases). Per the germline V gene, CDR1 is MDHEN and CDR2 is SYDVKM. V was pared by 5 bases and J by 5 bases, with 15 bases between. The CDR3 has 15 amino acids.

The CDR3 sequence: CASSLGRGLAGGTGELFF. DNA for the CDR3: TGTGCCAGCAGCTTAGGGAGAGGACTAGCGGGAGGAACCGGGGAGCTGTTTTTT. The chain couples TRBV11-3 to TRBJ2-2, with 14 bases aligning to TRBD2. Germline values: CDR1 SGHNT, CDR2 YENEEA. This CDR3 is 18 amino acids long. Losses at the gene ends were 1 base for V and 5 bases for J; bases not matched to a gene: 6.

The V call is TRBV5-1, the J call TRBJ1-1; no reliable D call. V lost 1 base, J lost 0 bases, and 7 bases lay in between. The CDR3 runs 14 residues. In germline, CDR1 is SGHRS, CDR2 YFSETQ. The CDR3 loop is CASSLRDMNTEAFF. The CDR3 bases are TGCGCCAGCAGCTTGCGGGATATGAACACTGAAGCTTTCTTT.

The table lists this clone with a count of one. The CDR3 bases are TGCGCCAGCAGCTTTCAGGCAGACGCAACTAATGAAAAACTGTTTTTT. Translated, it gives CASSFQADATNEKLFF. The genes are TRBV5-1 and TRBJ1-4; unclear D gene. This CDR3 has 16 amino acids. Germline V CDR1 and CDR2: SGHRS, YFSETQ. V was shortened by 2 bases and J by 0 bases, with 11 bases between the two germline ends. Full variable domain (remainder filled in from reference TRBV5-1 and TRBJ1-4): KAGVTQTPRYLIKTRGQQVTLSCSPISGHRSVSWYQQTPGQGLQFLFEYFSETQRNKGNFPGRFSGRQFSNSRSEMNVSTLELGDSALYLCASSFQADATNEKLFFGSGTQLSVL.

About this clone: At the DNA level, this CDR3 is encoded by other sequences in the same sample as well. The chain couples TRBV9 to TRBJ1-1; perhaps TRBD1 as D (5 bases). The V and J ends lost 0 bases and 4 bases respectively, with 10 bases between them. The CDR3 is 14 residues long. Germline V gene data show CDR1 as SGDLS and CDR2 as YYNGEE. The CDR3 sequence is CASSVAGQGTEAFF. In DNA form, the CDR3 reads TGTGCCAGCAGCGTAGCAGGGCAGGGCACTGAAGCTTTCTTT.

The chain links TRBV28 to TRBJ1-2, with D perhaps TRBD1 (5 bases). V dropped 7 bases and J dropped 8 bases, with 20 bases sitting between them. This CDR3 region has 14 residues. CDR1 and CDR2 from the germline V gene are MDHEN and SYDVKM. CDR3 DNA: TGTGCCAGCACTCCTACAGGTTCGGTTCGAGGCTACACCTTC. It specifies CASTPTGSVRGYTF.